What follows is one TCR beta chain and its context. This sample stems from a study of blood T cell repertoires in COVID-19. Study-level background: Acute and convalescent COVID-19 samples came from the United States, Italy and Spain. PBMCs, B-cell-depleted T cells, or T cells provided the cDNA or gDNA that made up the material.

The CDR3 runs to 16 residues. Germline values: CDR1 LGHDT, CDR2 YNNKEL (reference sequence). V lost 0 bases and J lost 0, with 9 bases in between. Produced via immunoSEQ multiplex PCR; TCRdb's table is partial and in-frame only. The sample consists of approximately 210,000 clones, 88% of them appearing once. The chain carries TRBV3-1 (or the pseudogene TRBV3-2) and TRBJ2-1, with TRBD2 as a possible D gene (6 bases). This receptor was obtained from a man aged 18 to 29 with active or convalescent COVID-19. Sample: peripheral blood. Here the CDR3 DNA reads TGTGCCAGCAGCCAAGATAGCGGCAGCTCCTACAATGAGCAGTTCTTC. Protein sequence: CASSQDSGSSYNEQFF.